The sample holds one count of the clone carrying this T cell receptor beta chain. Its antigen remains unidentified. The library was built from roughly 400 ng RNA with molecular barcoded adaptors for alpha/delta and beta/gamma chains. Using its own MiXCR run on the reads, TCRdb lists one record per CDR3 protein. The sample records approximately 61,000 distinct CDR3 sequences, about a fifth being singletons. This sample is part of a study of read filtering for tumor transcriptome and immune sequencing. Study background: DNase treatment preceded whole-transcriptome library preparation. Study observations and caveats: Even smaller IR-seq throughput identified most shared clonotypes. In IR-seq, single-read clonotypes were about 80% of clonotypes but roughly 3.5% of reads.

Germline CDR1 DFQATT, CDR2 SNEGSKA (reference sequence). V shed 5 bases and J 10 bases; nucleotides not matched to a gene: 13. The CDR3 length is 14 residues. Sampling of bone marrow took place during active disease in every patient. This clonotype was sampled from a donor over 35 with multiple myeloma. Source material: a population of CD138-negative cells sorted from bone marrow. The rearrangement uses TRBV20-1 and TRBJ2-3; 9 nucleotides align to TRBD2. The DNA for the CDR3 is TGCAGTGCTGCCAGCGGGGGGAGCACAGCTGCGCAGTATTTT. Amino acid sequence: CSAASGGSTAAQYF.